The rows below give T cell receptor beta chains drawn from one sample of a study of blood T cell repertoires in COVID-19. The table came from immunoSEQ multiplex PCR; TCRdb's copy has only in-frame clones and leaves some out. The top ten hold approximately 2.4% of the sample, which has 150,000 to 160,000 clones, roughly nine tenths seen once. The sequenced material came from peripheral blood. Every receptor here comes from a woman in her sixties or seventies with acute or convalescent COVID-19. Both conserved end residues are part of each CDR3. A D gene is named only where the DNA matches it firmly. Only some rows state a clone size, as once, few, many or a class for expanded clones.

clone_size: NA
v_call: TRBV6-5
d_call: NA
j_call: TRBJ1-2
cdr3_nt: TGTGCCAGCAGTCCCTCGGGGGGCGCACCTAGTGGCTACACCTTC
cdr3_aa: CASSPSGGAPSGYTF

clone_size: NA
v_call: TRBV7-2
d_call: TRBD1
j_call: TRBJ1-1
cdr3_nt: TGTGCCAGCAGCTCCTCACTGGACAGGCCCTTTTTAGCTTTCTTT
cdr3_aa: CASSSSLDRPFLAFF

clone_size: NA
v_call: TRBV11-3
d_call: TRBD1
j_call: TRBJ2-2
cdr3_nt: TGTGCCAGCAGCACTCCCGCGGACAGGGGGACCCGATACACCGGGGAGCTGTTTTTT
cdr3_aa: CASSTPADRGTRYTGELFF

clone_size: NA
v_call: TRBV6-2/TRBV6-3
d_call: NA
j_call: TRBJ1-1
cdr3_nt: TGTGCCAGCAGTCACACCAAATCAGGGATGAACACTGAAGCTTTCTTT
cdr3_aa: CASSHTKSGMNTEAFF

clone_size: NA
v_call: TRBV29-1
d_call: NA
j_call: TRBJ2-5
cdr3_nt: TGCAGCGTAGAAGTAGGGGCCAGGGAGACCCAGTACTTC
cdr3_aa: CSVEVGARETQYF

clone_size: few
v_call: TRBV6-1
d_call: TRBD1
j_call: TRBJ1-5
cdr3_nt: TGTGCCAGCAGTGAAGCTCGGACAGGGCGGGGTGGTGGAAATCAGCCCCAGCATTTT
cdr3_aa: CASSEARTGRGGGNQPQHF

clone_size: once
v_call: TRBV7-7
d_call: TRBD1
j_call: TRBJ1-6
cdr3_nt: TGTGCTAGCAGCTTAGAGGTCTTCGGGACAGGGATGTATAATTCACCCCTCCACTTT
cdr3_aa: CASSLEVFGTGMYNSPLHF

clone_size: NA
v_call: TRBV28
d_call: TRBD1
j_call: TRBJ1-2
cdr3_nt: TGTGCCAGCAGTTTCCACAGGACAGGGATGGGCTACACCTTC
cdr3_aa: CASSFHRTGMGYTF

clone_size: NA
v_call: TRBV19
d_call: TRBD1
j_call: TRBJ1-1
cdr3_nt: TGTGCCAGTAGTAAAGGACAGGCTGGAGACACTGAAGCTTTCTTT
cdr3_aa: CASSKGQAGDTEAFF

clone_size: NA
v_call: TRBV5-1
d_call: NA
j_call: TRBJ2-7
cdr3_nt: TGCGCCAGCAGCTTGGGGGGGGAGGGGGGCGAGCAGTACTTC
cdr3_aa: CASSLGGEGGEQYF

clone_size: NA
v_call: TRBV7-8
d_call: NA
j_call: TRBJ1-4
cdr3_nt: TGTGCCAGCAGCTTAGCGCGGGGGGAAAAACTGTTTTTT
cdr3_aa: CASSLARGEKLFF

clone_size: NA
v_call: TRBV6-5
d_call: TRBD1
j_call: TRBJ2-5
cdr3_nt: TGTGCCAGCAGTTCACTCGACAGGGGGAGTCGGGAGACCCAGTACTTC
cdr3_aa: CASSSLDRGSRETQYF

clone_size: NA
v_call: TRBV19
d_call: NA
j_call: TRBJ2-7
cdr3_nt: TGTGCCAGTAGTATAAGAACAGCCTTCAACTACGAGCAGTACTTC
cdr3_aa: CASSIRTAFNYEQYF

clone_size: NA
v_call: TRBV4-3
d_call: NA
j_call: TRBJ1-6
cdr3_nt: TGCGCCAGCAGCCAAGATTGGGCTCGGGGATATAATTCACCCCTCCACTTT
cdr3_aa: CASSQDWARGYNSPLHF

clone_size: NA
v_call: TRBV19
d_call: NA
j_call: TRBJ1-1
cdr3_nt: TGTGCCAGTATTCCCAAACAGGGACGAGGTACTGAAGCTTTCTTT
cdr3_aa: CASIPKQGRGTEAFF

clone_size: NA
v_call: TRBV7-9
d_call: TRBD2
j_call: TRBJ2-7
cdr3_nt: TGTGCCAGCAGCTCGGACGGGGGGATCGCCTACGAGCAGTACTTC
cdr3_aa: CASSSDGGIAYEQYF

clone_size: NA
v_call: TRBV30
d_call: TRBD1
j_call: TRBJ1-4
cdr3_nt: TGTGCCTGGAGTTCGGGACAGGGTACCGTAAAACTGTTTTTT
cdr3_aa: CAWSSGQGTVKLFF

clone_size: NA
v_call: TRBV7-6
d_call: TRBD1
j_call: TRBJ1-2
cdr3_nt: TGTGCCAGCAGCTTGGACAGGGGCTATGGCTACACCTTC
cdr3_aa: CASSLDRGYGYTF

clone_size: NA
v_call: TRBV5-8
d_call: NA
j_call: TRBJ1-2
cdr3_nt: TGTGCCAGCAGCTTGATACAGGGTAGAGGTGGCTACACCTTC
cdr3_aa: CASSLIQGRGGYTF

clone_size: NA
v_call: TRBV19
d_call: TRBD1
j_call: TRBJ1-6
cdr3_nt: TGTGCCAGTAGAACCAGGGGGGACACCTATAATTCACCCCTCCACTTT
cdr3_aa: CASRTRGDTYNSPLHF

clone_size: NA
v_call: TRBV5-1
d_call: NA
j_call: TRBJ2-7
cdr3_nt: TGCGCCAGCAGCTCGGATCCAGGGGTGTACGAGCAGTACTTC
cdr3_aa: CASSSDPGVYEQYF

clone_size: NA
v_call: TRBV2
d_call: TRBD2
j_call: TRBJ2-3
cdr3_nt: TGTGCCAGCACCGGCGGGCTAGCGGGGGAGTCGGACACAGATACGCAGTATTTT
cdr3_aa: CASTGGLAGESDTDTQYF

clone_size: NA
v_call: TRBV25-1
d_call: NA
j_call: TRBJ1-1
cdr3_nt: TGTGCCAGCAGTGAATATGGAGGAGGGAACACTGAAGCTTTCTTT
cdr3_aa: CASSEYGGGNTEAFF

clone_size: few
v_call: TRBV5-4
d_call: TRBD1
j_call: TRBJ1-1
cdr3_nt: TGTGCCAGCAGCCGACAGGGCTCCGCTGAAGCTTTCTTT
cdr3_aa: CASSRQGSAEAFF

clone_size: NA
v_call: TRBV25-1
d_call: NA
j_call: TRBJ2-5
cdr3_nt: TGTGCCAGCAGTGAATCAGGGGGGCTAGAGACCCAGTACTTC
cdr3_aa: CASSESGGLETQYF

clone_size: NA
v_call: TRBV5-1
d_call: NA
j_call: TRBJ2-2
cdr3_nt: TGCGCCAGCAGCCAGGGGAACCCTTACACCGGGGAGCTGTTTTTT
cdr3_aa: CASSQGNPYTGELFF

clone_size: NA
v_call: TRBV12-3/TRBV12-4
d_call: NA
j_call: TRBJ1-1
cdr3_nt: TGTGCCAGCAGTTTTAACGGTATTCCTGAAGCTTTCTTT
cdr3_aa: CASSFNGIPEAFF

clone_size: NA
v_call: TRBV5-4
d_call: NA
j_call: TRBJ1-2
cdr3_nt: TGTGCCAGCAGCTTGGGGAGCGGCACCTCTGGGGGCTACACCTTC
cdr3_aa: CASSLGSGTSGGYTF

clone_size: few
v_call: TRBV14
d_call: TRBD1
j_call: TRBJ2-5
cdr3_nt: TGTGCCAGCAGCCAAGGACGGACAGGGATATACAGGGAGACCCAGTACTTC
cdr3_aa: CASSQGRTGIYRETQYF

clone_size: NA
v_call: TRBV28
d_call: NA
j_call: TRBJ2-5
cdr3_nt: TGTGCCAGCTCTATCGGAGGCTCTCTCAAGGAGACCCAGTACTTC
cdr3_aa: CASSIGGSLKETQYF

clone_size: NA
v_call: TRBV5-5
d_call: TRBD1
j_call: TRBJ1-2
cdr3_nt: TGTGCCAGCAGCTTGGCACAGGGGGATGGCTACACCTTC
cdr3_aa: CASSLAQGDGYTF

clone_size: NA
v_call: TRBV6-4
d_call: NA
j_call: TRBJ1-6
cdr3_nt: TGTGCCAGCAGCCGGCAGGGTGGTTCACCCCTCCACTTT
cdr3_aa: CASSRQGGSPLHF

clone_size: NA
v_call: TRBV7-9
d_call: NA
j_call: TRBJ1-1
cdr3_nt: TGTGCCAGCACTCAGGGGTCTAACACTGAAGCTTTCTTT
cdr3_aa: CASTQGSNTEAFF

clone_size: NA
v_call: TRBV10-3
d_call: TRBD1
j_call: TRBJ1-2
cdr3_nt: TGTGCCATCACCGAGACAGGGGGCGGCTATGGCTACACCTTC
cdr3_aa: CAITETGGGYGYTF

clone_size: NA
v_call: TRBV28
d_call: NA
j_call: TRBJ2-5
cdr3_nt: TGTGCCAGCAGTTTAGCTGGGGGCCCCAACCAAGAGACCCAGTACTTC
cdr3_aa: CASSLAGGPNQETQYF

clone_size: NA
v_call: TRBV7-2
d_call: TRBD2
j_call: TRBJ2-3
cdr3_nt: TGTGCCAGCAGCTTAAACGGCGGGGGGAGTACAGATACGCAGTATTTT
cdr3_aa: CASSLNGGGSTDTQYF

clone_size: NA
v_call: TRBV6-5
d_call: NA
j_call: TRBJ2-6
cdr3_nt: TGTGCCAGCGGCAGTCTCCCTGGGGCCAACGTCCTGACTTTC
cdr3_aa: CASGSLPGANVLTF

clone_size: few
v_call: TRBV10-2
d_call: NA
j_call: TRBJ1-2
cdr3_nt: TGCGCCAGCTCGGGGTCCGCCTATGGCTACACCTTC
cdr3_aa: CASSGSAYGYTF

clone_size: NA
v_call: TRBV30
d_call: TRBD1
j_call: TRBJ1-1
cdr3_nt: TGTGCCTGGAGTGTACCAATTAAATACGGACAGGGCGAGAACACTGAAGCTTTCTTT
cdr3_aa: CAWSVPIKYGQGENTEAFF

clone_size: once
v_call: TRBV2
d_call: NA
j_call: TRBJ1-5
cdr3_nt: TGTGCCAGCACTGGAATAGGGGTGGGTCAGCCCCAGCATTTT
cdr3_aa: CASTGIGVGQPQHF

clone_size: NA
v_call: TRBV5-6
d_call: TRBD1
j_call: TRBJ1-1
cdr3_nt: TGTGCCAGCAGCCGACCCAGGGGGTACACTGAAGCTTTCTTT
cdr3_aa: CASSRPRGYTEAFF

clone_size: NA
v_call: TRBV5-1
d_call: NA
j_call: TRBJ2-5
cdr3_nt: TGCGCCAGCAGCTTGCCCCTCGTAGGGCTAGCGAAAGAGACCCAGTACTTC
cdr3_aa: CASSLPLVGLAKETQYF